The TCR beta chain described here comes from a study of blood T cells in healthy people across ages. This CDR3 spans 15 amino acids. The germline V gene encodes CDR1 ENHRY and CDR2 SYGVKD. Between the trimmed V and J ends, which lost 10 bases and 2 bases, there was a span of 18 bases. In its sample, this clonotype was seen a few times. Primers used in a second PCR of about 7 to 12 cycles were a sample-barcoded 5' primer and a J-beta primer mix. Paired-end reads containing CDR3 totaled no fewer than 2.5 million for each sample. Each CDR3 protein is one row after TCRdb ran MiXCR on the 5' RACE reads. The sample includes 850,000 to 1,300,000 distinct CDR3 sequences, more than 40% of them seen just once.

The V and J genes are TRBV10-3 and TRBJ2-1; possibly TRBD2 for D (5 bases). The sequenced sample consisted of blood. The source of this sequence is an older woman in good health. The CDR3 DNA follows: TGTGCCACCCGGGGTTCTAGTGAAACCTACAATGAGCAGTTCTTC. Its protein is CATRGSSETYNEQFF.